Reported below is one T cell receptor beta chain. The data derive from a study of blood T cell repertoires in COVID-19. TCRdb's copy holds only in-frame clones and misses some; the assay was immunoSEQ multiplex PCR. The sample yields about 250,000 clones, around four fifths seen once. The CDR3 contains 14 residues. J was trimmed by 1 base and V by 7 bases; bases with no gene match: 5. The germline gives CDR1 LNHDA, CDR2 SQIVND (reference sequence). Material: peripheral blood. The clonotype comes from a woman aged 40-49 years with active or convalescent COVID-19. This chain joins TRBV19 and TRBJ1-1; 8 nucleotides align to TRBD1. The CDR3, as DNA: TGTGCCAGTATCAGGACAGGGTCGAACACTGAAGCTTTCTTT. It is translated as CASIRTGSNTEAFF.